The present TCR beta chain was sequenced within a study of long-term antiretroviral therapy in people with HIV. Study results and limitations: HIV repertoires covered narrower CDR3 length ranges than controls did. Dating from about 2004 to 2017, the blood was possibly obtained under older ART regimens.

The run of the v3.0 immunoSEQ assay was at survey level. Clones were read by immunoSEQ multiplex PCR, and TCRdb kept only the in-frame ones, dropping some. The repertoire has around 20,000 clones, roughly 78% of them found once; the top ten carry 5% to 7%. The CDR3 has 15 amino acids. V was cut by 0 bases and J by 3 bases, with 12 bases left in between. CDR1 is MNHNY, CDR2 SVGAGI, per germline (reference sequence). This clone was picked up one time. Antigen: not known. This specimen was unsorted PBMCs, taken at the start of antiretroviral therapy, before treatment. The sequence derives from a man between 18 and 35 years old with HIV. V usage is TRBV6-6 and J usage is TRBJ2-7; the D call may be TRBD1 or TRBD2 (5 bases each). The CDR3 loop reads CASSYSGPVLYEQYF. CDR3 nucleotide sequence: TGTGCCAGCAGTTACTCGGGACCGGTACTCTACGAGCAGTACTTC.